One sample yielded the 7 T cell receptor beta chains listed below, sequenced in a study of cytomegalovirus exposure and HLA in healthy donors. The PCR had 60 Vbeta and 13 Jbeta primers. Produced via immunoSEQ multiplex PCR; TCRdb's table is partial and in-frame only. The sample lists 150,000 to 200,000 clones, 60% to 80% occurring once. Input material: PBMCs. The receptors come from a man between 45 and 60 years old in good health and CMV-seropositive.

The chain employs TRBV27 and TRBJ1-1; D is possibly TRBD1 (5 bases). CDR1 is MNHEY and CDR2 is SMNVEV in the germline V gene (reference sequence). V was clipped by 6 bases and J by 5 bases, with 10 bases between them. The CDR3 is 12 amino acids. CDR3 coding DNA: TGTGCCAGCAGCCGGCAGGGTACTGAAGCTTTCTTT. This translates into CASSRQGTEAFF.

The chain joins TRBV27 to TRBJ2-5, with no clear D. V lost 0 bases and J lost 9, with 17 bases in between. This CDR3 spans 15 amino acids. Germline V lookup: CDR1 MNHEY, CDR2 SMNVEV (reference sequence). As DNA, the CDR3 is TGTGCCAGCAGTTTATCAAGGCAGAGGTCATGGGCCCAGTACTTC. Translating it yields CASSLSRQRSWAQYF.

The chain's CDR3 is CASSRAAGGGRDTQYF. CDR3 sequence (DNA): TGTGCCAGCTCAAGAGCGGCAGGGGGCGGAAGGGATACGCAGTATTTT. The rearrangement joins TRBV18 to TRBJ2-3; 8 bases agree with TRBD1. The CDR3 contains 16 residues. CDR1 is KGHSH, CDR2 LQKENI, per germline. V lost 5 bases to trimming and J lost 6 bases; unmatched junction nucleotides: 13.

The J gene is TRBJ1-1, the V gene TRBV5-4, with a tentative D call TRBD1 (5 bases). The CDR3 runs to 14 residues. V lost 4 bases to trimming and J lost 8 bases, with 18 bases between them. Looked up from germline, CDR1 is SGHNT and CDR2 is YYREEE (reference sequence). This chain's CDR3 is CASSNSRYGGEAFF. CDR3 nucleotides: TGTGCCAGCAGCAACTCTCGATATGGGGGGGAAGCTTTCTTT. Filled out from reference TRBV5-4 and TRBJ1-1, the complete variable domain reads ETGVTQSPTHLIKTRGQQVTLRCSSQSGHNTVSWYQQALGQGPQFIFQYYREEENGRGNFPPRFSGLQFPNYSSELNVNALELDDSALYLCASSNSRYGGEAFFGQGTRLTVV.

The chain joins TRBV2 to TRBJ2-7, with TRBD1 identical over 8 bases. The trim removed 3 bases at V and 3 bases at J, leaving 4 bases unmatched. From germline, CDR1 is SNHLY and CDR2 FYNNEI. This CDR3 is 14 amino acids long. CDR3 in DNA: TGTGCCAGCAGTGACCAGGGGGCGATCTACGAGCAGTACTTC. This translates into CASSDQGAIYEQYF. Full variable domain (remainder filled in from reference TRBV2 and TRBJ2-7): EPEVTQTPSHQVTQMGQEVILRCVPISNHLYFYWYRQILGQKVEFLVSFYNNEISEKSEIFDDQFSVERPDGSNFTLKIRSTKLEDSAMYFCASSDQGAIYEQYFGPGTRLTVT.

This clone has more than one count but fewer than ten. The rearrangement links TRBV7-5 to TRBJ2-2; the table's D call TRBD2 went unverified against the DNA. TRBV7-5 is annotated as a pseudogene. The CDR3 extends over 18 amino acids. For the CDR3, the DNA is TGTGCCAGAAGCCCGGTTGCTAGCGGGGATCTGAACACCGGGGAGCTGTTTTTT. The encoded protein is CARSPVASGDLNTGELFF.

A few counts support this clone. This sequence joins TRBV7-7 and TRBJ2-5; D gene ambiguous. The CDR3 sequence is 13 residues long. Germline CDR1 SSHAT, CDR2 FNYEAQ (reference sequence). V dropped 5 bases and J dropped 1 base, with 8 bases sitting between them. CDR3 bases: TGTGCCAGCAGCCGCGTGAGCCAAGAGACCCAGTACTTC. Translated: CASSRVSQETQYF.